This T cell receptor (beta chain) derives from a study of shared clonotypes between healthy human individuals. The table came from immunoSEQ multiplex PCR; TCRdb's copy has only in-frame clones and leaves some out. This sample has roughly 2,000,000 clones, with approximately 94% found just once. The naive CD8 population came from CD45RO-negative cells selected for CCR7, without terminally differentiated effector memory CD45RA+ cells. Germline V gene sequence: CDR1 SGHDN, CDR2 FVKESK. This CDR3 has 16 amino acids. Trimming removed 3 bases at V and 7 bases at J, with 21 bases between. The rearrangement uses TRBV14 and TRBJ2-5; perhaps D is TRBD1 or TRBD2 (5 bases each). The TCR sequence derives from a man younger than 30 in good health. The sequenced material came from naive CD8+ T cells sorted from blood. The CDR3 nucleotides read TGTGCCAGCAGCCAGGGGGTCGGGCGATCCCCCGGGACCCAGTACTTC. Amino acid sequence: CASSQGVGRSPGTQYF.